These 11 T cell receptor beta chains were all obtained from the same sample, sequenced in a study of cytomegalovirus exposure and HLA in healthy donors. PCR employed 60 Vbeta and 13 Jbeta primers. The table came from immunoSEQ multiplex PCR; TCRdb's copy has only in-frame clones and leaves some out. The data contain 130,000 to 150,000 clones, just under 85% of them singletons. What was sequenced was PBMCs. The origin of the receptors is a man in his forties in good health and CMV-seropositive.

The chain carries TRBV6-1 and TRBJ1-3; D is uncertain. V lost 6 bases to trimming and J lost 0 bases, with 12 bases between them. Germline CDR1 MNHNS, CDR2 SASEGT. The CDR3 loop spans 15 amino acids. CDR3 bases: TGTGCCAGCAGCTCGTCGGTTTACTCTGGAAACACCATATATTTT. This gives the protein CASSSSVYSGNTIYF.

The chain employs TRBV6-1 and TRBJ2-7; D is undetermined. This CDR3 is 13 amino acids long. Trimming cost V 3 bases and J 6 bases, with 12 bases left between them. Germline V gene data show CDR1 as MNHNS and CDR2 as SASEGT. The CDR3 nucleotides read TGTGCCAGCAGTGATATTGGAGAGAGCGAGCAGTACTTC. This sequence encodes CASSDIGESEQYF.

The chain uses TRBV15 and TRBJ1-2, with D perhaps matching TRBD1 (6 bases). The CDR3 runs to 16 residues. CDR1 and CDR2 (germline): LNHNV, YYDKDF (reference sequence). V was cut by 0 bases and J by 3 bases, with 14 bases left in between. CDR3 nucleotide sequence: TGTGCCACCAGCAGAGACCGGCACAGGGAGCACTATGGCTACACCTTC. It codes for CATSRDRHREHYGYTF.

The chain carries TRBV5-1 and TRBJ2-7, with D perhaps TRBD1 (6 bases). V was cut by 4 bases and J by 2 bases, with 16 bases left in between. The CDR3 contains 15 residues. The germline V gene has CDR1 SGHRS and CDR2 YFSETQ. The CDR3 DNA sequence: TGCGCCAGCAGCCCCCCCTCAGGGGCCGCCTACGAGCAGTACTTC. This gives the protein CASSPPSGAAYEQYF.

The V gene is TRBV5-8, the J gene TRBJ2-3; D unclear. The CDR3 is 14 amino acids. Trimming pared 0 bases from V and 0 bases from J, leaving 5 bases between. Looked up from germline, CDR1 is SGHTS and CDR2 is YDEGEE. The CDR3 sequence: CASSLAPSTDTQYF. CDR3 coding DNA: TGTGCCAGCAGCTTGGCCCCGAGCACAGATACGCAGTATTTT.

This chain uses TRBV27 with TRBJ1-1; TRBD1 might be the D (6 bases). CDR1 and CDR2 (germline): MNHEY, SMNVEV (reference sequence). V lost 6 bases, J lost 1 base, and 9 bases lay in between. The CDR3 contains 13 residues. CDR3 protein: CASSAGANTEAFF. The CDR3, as DNA: TGTGCCAGCAGCGCAGGGGCGAACACTGAAGCTTTCTTT.

The chain has TRBV5-8 and TRBJ2-5, with D perhaps matching TRBD2 (6 bases). Germline V CDR1 and CDR2: SGHTS, YDEGEE. The CDR3 has 14 residues. V lost 3 bases and J lost 5, with 14 bases in between. The CDR3 nucleotides are TGTGCCAGCAGCTGGGGAGGCGTGGATGAGACCCAGTACTTC. Translation gives CASSWGGVDETQYF.

The rearrangement joins TRBV30 to TRBJ2-1, with a possible D match to TRBD2 (5 bases). Per germline, CDR1 GTSNPN and CDR2 SVGIG (reference sequence). CDR3 size: 12 residues. Trimming removed 4 bases at V and 6 bases at J, with 10 bases between. The CDR3 region is CAWMGGSNEQFF. The CDR3 coding sequence is TGTGCCTGGATGGGTGGGAGCAATGAGCAGTTCTTC.

This sequence joins TRBV25-1 and TRBJ2-7; 10 bases match TRBD2. V dropped 4 bases and J dropped 2; count of bases not matched to a gene: 5. The CDR3 contains 15 residues. Germline V gene lookup returns CDR1 MGHDK and CDR2 SYGVNS. The CDR3 nucleotides are TGTGCCAGCAGTGCTAGCGGGAGTTCCCCCTACGAGCAGTACTTC. Protein product: CASSASGSSPYEQYF.

The V and J genes are TRBV18 and TRBJ2-5; D not certain. The CDR3 runs to 13 residues. The V end lost 2 bases, the J end lost 4 bases, and 8 bases lay between the germline ends. Looked up from germline, CDR1 is KGHSH and CDR2 is LQKENI. This chain's CDR3 is CASSPAVLETQYF. Written as DNA, the CDR3 is TGTGCCAGCTCACCAGCGGTTTTAGAGACCCAGTACTTC.

This clone has a handful of counts. V gene TRBV4-1 combines with J gene TRBJ2-7; 8 nucleotides agree with TRBD1. With 0 bases clipped from V and 6 bases from J, the junction kept 7 bases outside the gene matches. The CDR3 consists of 15 residues. Germline lookup yields CDR1 MGHRA and CDR2 YSYEKL. CDR3 sequence reads: CASSQDVPRGREQYF. CDR3 DNA sequence: TGCGCCAGCAGCCAAGACGTTCCCAGGGGGCGCGAGCAGTACTTC.